The entry that follows covers one T cell receptor beta chain sequence. Its binding antigen is unknown. No base qualities exist here, and no much larger clone lies one base off it. The CDR3 regions of human TCRbeta chains were analyzed by immunosequencing. Processing in the source paper ran as follows. Repertoire TCRs were matched against a reference library of SARS-CoV-2-specific TCRs generated with the MIRA antigen-specificity platform. Breadth meant the fraction of unique TCRs that were SARS-CoV-2-associated, whereas depth meant the fraction of total T cells that were SARS-CoV-2-associated. Using the MIRA data, every spike-specific TCR was mapped to the spike region that the TCR reacted to and assigned to either a CD4 or a CD8 class. Log10-transformed breadth and depth values were compared by one-way ANOVA with Sidak's multiple comparisons tests. This is the immuneACCESS table as TCRdb keeps it, with only in-frame sequences that have V and J called. A part of the clones is gone; compared with another copy, unresolved V genes explain less than half, and the rest is unexplained. Clonal size and the V and J genes are those of that table, whereas D and trimming came from the DNA. Present in this sample are about 120,000 clones, approximately 87% of which were seen just once. Roughly 10% of the sample is in the top ten clones.

V drops 7 bases and J drops 10 bases, leaving 17 bases in between. The CDR3 sequence holds 13 residues, the cysteine and phenylalanine included. CDR3 DNA only is kept here, 39 bases in frame from base 1. Looking up the germline V gene (reference sequence) yields CDR1 SGHNT and CDR2 YYREEE. According to the study, the label for this sample's time point signals: baseline before first vaccination. Vaccinee samples were obtained from the UK trials COV001 and COV002, which included a single-blind randomized controlled phase 2/3 trial of AZD1222 (ChAdOx1 nCoV-19) in healthy adults. Trial participant PBMC samples were collected at day 0 and day 28 after the second dose for TCRbeta chain sequencing. This entry is derived from a study of T cell responses to AZD1222 COVID-19 vaccine (dated by TCRdb to 2020 to 2023). Notes on the research overall: AZD1222 recipients whose second dose came at about 4 weeks and those whose second dose came at about 12 weeks were combined into one group, since spike-specific TCR depth and breadth did not differ between the two schedules. A total of about 250 trial participants underwent TCR sequencing, of whom around 210 had received two doses of AZD1222 and roughly 26 had received two doses of the MenACWY control vaccine. Enrollment into the trials was organized by age into subgroups of 18-55, 56-69 and 70-plus years, and those subgroups contained roughly 160, 29 and 62 TCR-sequenced participants, respectively.

Overall study outcomes, separate from this receptor: In the small 56-69-year group, the increase in depth fell short of significance, most likely because of low power. After two AZD1222 doses, both the breadth and the depth of spike-specific TCRs were significantly higher than at day 0 and than in MenACWY recipients. Conclusions about previously exposed vaccinees are limited, since just a handful of AZD1222 recipients were seropositive for SARS-CoV-2 at baseline. The vaccine-associated CD4 TCRs covered the entire spike protein, and the dominant responses fell in regions 160-218 and 743-854. No day 14 peak-response samples were available, so repertoires were characterized only after the peak T cell response. Nearly half of unique spike-specific TCRs reportedly recognized epitopes outside regions mutated in the B.1.351 and B.1.1.7 variants. Participants were mostly white British and included more females than males, and it was suggested by the authors that clonal diversity may have been underestimated.

The receptor was derived from an adult in good health. The sample was peripheral blood, taken on day 0 of AZD1222 vaccination. Recombination connected TRBV5-4 to TRBJ2-2; the D gene is possibly TRBD1 or TRBD2, with 6 bases matching each. The CDR3 reads CASRSGGREELFF. At the DNA level, the sequence is TGTGCCAGCCGTTCTGGGGGGCGCGAGGAGCTGTTTTTT.